Listed below are T cell receptor beta chains from one sample, sequenced in a study of T cells in Graves' hyperthyroidism and ophthalmopathy. TCRdb re-analysed the multiplex PCR reads in MiXCR, keeping a single row per CDR3 protein. The table has under 700,000 distinct CDR3 sequences, about 45% seen once. The material sequenced was peripheral blood or thyroid tissue (not recorded which). These receptors were obtained from a woman under 30 with Graves' hyperthyroidism. Each CDR3 is given with its conserved first and last residue. The D gene is left open where the match is weak. Some rows have no size entry. The others give once, few or many, or a class for an expanded clone.

>TRBV19|TRBJ1-5|NA|many
TGTGCCAGTTGTCGGTCGGGCTATAGCAATCAGCCCCAGCATTTT
CASCRSGYSNQPQHF
>TRBV25-1|TRBJ1-6|TRBD1|many
TGTGCCAGCAGTGAATGGGGACAGGGGTTCAATTCACCCCTCCACTTT
CASSEWGQGFNSPLHF
>TRBV7-2|TRBJ1-1|NA|few
TGTGCCAGCAGCTTAGGCCCAGGGGTTGGCGCTTTCTTT
CASSLGPGVGAFF
>TRBV7-8|TRBJ1-4|NA|few
TGTGCCAGCAGCCTCCGGACGTTAGCTAATGAAAAACTGTTTTTT
CASSLRTLANEKLFF
>TRBV20-1|TRBJ2-2|NA|few
TGCAGTGCTAGTCGGCCGGGACGCAGCACCGGGGAGCTGTTTTTT
CSASRPGRSTGELFF
>TRBV7-3|TRBJ2-2|NA|NA
TGTGCCAGCAGCTCCCCCTGGGGTAGCGAGAGCACCGGGGAGCTGTTTTTT
CASSSPWGSESTGELFF
>TRBV7-2|TRBJ2-7|NA|NA
TGTGCTAGACTGGCGGGATCCCCAAATTACGAGCAGTACTTC
CARLAGSPNYEQYF
>TRBV20-1|TRBJ1-1|NA|few
TGCAGTCCGAGGGAGGGTAACACTGAAGCTTTCTTT
CSPREGNTEAFF
>TRBV6-5|TRBJ2-3|NA|once
TGTGCCAGCAGTTTCTTTTCCGGCACAGATACGCAGTATTTT
CASSFFSGTDTQYF
>TRBV6-5|TRBJ2-7|NA|NA
TGTGCCAGCAGTAACTCCAGAAGGGATGGCGAGCAGTACTTC
CASSNSRRDGEQYF
>TRBV2|TRBJ2-3|TRBD2|NA
TGTGCCAGCAGTGAACGGGAGGGCACAGATACGCAGTATTTT
CASSEREGTDTQYF
>TRBV7-2|TRBJ1-5|NA|few
TGTGCCAGCAGCTTATCCTACCGGGATAGCAATCAGCCCCAGCATTTT
CASSLSYRDSNQPQHF
>TRBV20-1|TRBJ1-2|NA|NA
TGCAGTGCTAGAGAGGAAAAAGACTATGGCTACACCTTC
CSAREEKDYGYTF
>TRBV11-2|TRBJ1-1|NA|many
TGCGCCAGCAGCTTGGAACACATGAACACTGAAGCTTTCTTT
CASSLEHMNTEAFF
>TRBV10-3|TRBJ1-5|TRBD1|NA
TGTGCCAGCAGTGACAGGGGAGAGCAGCCCCAGCATTTT
CASSDRGEQPQHF
>TRBV7-9|TRBJ1-2|NA|few
TGTGCCAGCAGCCAACCAGGACGTGCGGGGGGTACTAACTATGGCTACACCTTC
CASSQPGRAGGTNYGYTF
>TRBV7-1|TRBJ2-2|NA|NA
TGTGCCAGCAGCTCGTCCGCCGGGGAGCTGTTTTTT
CASSSSAGELFF
>TRBV7-2|TRBJ1-4|TRBD1|NA
TGTGCCAGCAGCCAAGTACAGGGGGAACTGTTTTTT
CASSQVQGELFF
>TRBV2|TRBJ1-4|NA|NA
TGTGCCAGCAGGTCGACATTTAACTGTTTTTTT
CASRSTFNCFF
>TRBV20-1|TRBJ1-4|NA|NA
TGCAGTGCTAGAGATACAGGGACAAATGAAAAACTGTTTTTT
CSARDTGTNEKLFF
>TRBV6-5|TRBJ1-2|NA|few
TGTACGGGGGACTATGGCTACACCTTC
CTGDYGYTF
>TRBV24-1|TRBJ1-2|NA|NA
TGTGCCACCAGTGCCAAACCCGGAAGGGAGAGTGGCTACACCTTC
CATSAKPGRESGYTF